This T cell receptor beta chain was captured in a study of breast tumors, draining lymph nodes, adjacent tissues. This clonotype showed up just a few times. Antigen specificity is unknown. The germline V and J ends were trimmed by 6 bases and 4 bases, with 13 bases remaining between them. Germline CDR1 reads LGHDT; CDR2 reads YNNKEL (reference sequence). This CDR3 contains 14 residues. Axillary draining lymph nodes of breast cancer patients supplied the node samples. The study's findings and limits: Tumor TCR diversity was below lymph nodes but above nontumor tissue.

MiXCR was run by TCRdb on the multiplex PCR reads, yielding one entry per CDR3 protein. The table lists 150,000 to 200,000 distinct CDR3 sequences, roughly a third of them singletons. Sample: axillary lymph node tissue. This chain links TRBV3-1 with TRBJ1-5; D might be TRBD1 (5 bases). This clonotype originated in a female donor with breast cancer. Some clones in this sample may be carry-over from other donors' samples. The CDR3 region is CASSQGPGNQPQHF. The CDR3 coding sequence is TGTGCCAGCAGTCAGGGTCCGGGTAATCAGCCCCAGCATTTT. The full variable domain, with the rest looked up from reference TRBV3-1 and TRBJ1-5, is DTAVSQTPKYLVTQMGNDKSIKCEQNLGHDTMYWYKQDSKKFLKIMFSYNNKELIINETVPNRFSPKSPDKAHLNLHINSLELGDSAVYFCASSQGPGNQPQHFGDGTRLSIL.